This TCR beta chain was observed in a study of blood T cell repertoires in COVID-19 (dated by TCRdb to 2020 to 2022). Some background on the complete study: The collaborator samples originated in the United States, Italy and Spain and spanned the acute and convalescent phases of COVID-19. The material from the prospective study consisted of cDNA or gDNA derived from T cells, B-cell-depleted T cells, or PBMCs. Subjects who had been exposed to COVID-19, were actively infected with it, or had recovered from it provided the deeply sampled blood TCRbeta repertoires that made up the dataset. The repertoires were released in a freely available public database intended as a resource for research on the immune response to SARS-CoV-2. Samples came from the ongoing ImmuneRACE study (first 160 participants) plus 1,254 subjects from 6 global collaborators. Sample metadata almost always included a de-identified subject ID, COVID-19 status, age in years and sex. Where available, HLA class I and class II types were taken from metadata supplied by the sample provider and were not determined by assay-based typing. The full study reports these points: Clinical and demographic metadata were provided uncurated, with the amount varying by source and participant.

The immunoSEQ Assay, a bias-controlled multiplex PCR, was used to amplify TCRbeta CDR3 regions from genomic DNA. The published analysis was carried out like this. The number of nucleated cells in each sample was estimated by amplification of reference gene primers within the assay. To quantify the absolute abundance of each unique TCRbeta CDR3 rearrangement, sequence reads were collapsed and filtered. Productive Simpson clonality was computed per sample as the square root of Simpson's diversity index over productive rearrangements. Imported from immuneACCESS, the table was reduced by TCRdb to in-frame sequences with V and J called. These copies leave out some clones; in studies compared against another copy, an unresolved V gene accounts for under half, and the cause of the remainder is not known. D and trimming were read from the DNA, whereas the V and J calls and clone size are those reported in that table. This sample comprises 25,000 to 30,000 clones, more than 70% of them detected only once. 2% to 3% of the sample lies in the top ten.

Each collaborating institution followed its own protocols to collect whole blood in K2EDTA tubes. For TCRbeta analysis, collaborators shipped samples as frozen whole blood, isolated PBMCs, or DNA extracted from either of those sample types. CDR3 length: 14 amino acids, cysteine to phenylalanine. Just the 42-base CDR3 DNA is kept, in frame starting at base 1. After removal of 5 bases from V and 1 base from J, the junction retains 1 base not matched to a gene. CDR1 and CDR2 are read off the germline V gene as SGHTA and FQGTGA. As regards this clone: What antigen it recognizes has not been identified. No base quality information exists; no much larger clone differs at one position.

Sequencing input: peripheral blood. The clonotype originates from a human donor in a cohort sampled during active COVID-19. Here the chain combines TRBV7-3 and TRBJ2-3; the central 9 bases match TRBD2. The sequenced DNA is TGTGCCAGCAGCCTAGCGGGGCGCACAGATACGCAGTATTTT. This is translated as CASSLAGRTDTQYF.